The T cell receptor beta chain under discussion was sequenced for a study of blood T cell repertoires in COVID-19. On the study more broadly: PBMCs, B-cell-depleted T cells, or T cells were the source of the cDNA or gDNA that made up the material.

Original processing methods: From reference gene primer amplification, estimates of nucleated cell counts were derived. Profiled with immunoSEQ multiplex PCR; TCRdb holds only in-frame clones, not every one. V, J and clone size are taken as reported in that table, and D and trimming were inferred from the DNA itself. The sample yields 68,000 or so clones, around 86% seen once. The V end was cut by 5 bases, the J end by 4 bases, with 11 bases between. Germline CDR1 MNHEY, CDR2 SMNVEV (reference sequence). The CDR3 is made up of 13 amino acids. Sequencing was carried out using peripheral blood. This TCR came from a man aged 30-40 years with acute or convalescent COVID-19. The chain carries TRBV27 and TRBJ1-2, with no clear D. CDR3 residues: CASSPRVGYGYTF. CDR3 coding DNA: TGTGCCAGCAGTCCACGGGTAGGCTATGGCTACACCTTC.